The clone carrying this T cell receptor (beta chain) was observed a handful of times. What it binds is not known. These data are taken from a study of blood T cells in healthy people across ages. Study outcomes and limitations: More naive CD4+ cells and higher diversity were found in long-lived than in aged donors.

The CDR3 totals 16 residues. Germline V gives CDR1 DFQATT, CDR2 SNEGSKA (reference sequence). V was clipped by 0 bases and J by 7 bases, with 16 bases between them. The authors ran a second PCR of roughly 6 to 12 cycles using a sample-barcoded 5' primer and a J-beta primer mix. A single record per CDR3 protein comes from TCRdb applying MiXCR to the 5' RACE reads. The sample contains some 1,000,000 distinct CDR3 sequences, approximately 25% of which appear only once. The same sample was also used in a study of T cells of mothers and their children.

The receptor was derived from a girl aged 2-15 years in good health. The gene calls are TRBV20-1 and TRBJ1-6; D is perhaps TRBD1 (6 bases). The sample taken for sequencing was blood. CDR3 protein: CSARDIPQGQNSPLHF. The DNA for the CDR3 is TGCAGTGCTAGAGATATCCCCCAGGGGCAAAATTCACCCCTCCACTTT.